This TCR beta chain is from a study of blood T cell repertoires in COVID-19. This clone was seen a few times. Some clones are missing from TCRdb's copy, which holds only in-frame ones; the method was immunoSEQ multiplex PCR. This repertoire shows about 40,000 clones, about 86% found once; its top ten account for around a fifth. The germline gives CDR1 LNHNV, CDR2 YYDKDF (reference sequence). The trim removed 4 bases at V and 3 bases at J, leaving 2 bases unmatched. The CDR3 spans 15 residues. Sequencing was carried out using peripheral blood. This clonotype was obtained from a man aged 50 to 59 in a cohort sampled during active COVID-19. The V gene is TRBV15, the J gene TRBJ2-2; 10 positions agree with TRBD1. The CDR3 region is CATSTGTGDTGELFF. CDR3 nucleotides: TGTGCCACCAGCACCGGGACAGGGGACACCGGGGAGCTGTTTTTT.